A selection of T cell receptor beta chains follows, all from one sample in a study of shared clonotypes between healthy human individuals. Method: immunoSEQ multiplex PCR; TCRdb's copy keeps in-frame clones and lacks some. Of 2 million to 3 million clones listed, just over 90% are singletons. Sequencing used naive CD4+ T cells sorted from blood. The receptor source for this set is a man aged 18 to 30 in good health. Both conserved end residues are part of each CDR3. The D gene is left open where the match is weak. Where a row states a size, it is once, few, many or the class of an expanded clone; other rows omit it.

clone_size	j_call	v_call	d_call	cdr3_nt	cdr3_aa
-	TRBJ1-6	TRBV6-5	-	TGTGCCAGCAGTTCCTTCGGGGGAAATTCACCCCTCCACTTT	CASSSFGGNSPLHF
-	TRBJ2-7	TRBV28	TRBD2	TGTGCCAGCACCGGGACTACCGACTACGAGCAGTACTTC	CASTGTTDYEQYF
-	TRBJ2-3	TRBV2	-	TGTGCCAGCAGTGAAGAGGACTTCACAGATACGCAGTATTTT	CASSEEDFTDTQYF
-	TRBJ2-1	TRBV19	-	TGTGCCAGTAGTATCCCCGGGGGACAATTAGGGTACAATGAGCAGTTCTTC	CASSIPGGQLGYNEQFF
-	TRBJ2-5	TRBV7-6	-	TGTGCCAGCAGCTTACAGTCTAGCGTAGGAGGGACCCAGTACTTC	CASSLQSSVGGTQYF
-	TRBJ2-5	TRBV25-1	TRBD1	TGTGCCAGCAGTGAAGCGCCGGGACAGGGATTAATGGAGACCCAGTACTTC	CASSEAPGQGLMETQYF
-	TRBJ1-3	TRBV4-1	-	TGCGCCAGCAGCCACCCCAGTCGGGGGCAACGGACGAACACCATATATTTT	CASSHPSRGQRTNTIYF
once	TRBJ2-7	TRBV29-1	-	TGCAGCGTAAATATTTATTCGGGCTCCGAGCAGTACTTC	CSVNIYSGSEQYF
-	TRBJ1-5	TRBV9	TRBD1	TGTGCCAGCAGCGTAGACGGGACAGGGGTTCAGCCCCAGCATTTT	CASSVDGTGVQPQHF
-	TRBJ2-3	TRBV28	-	TGTGCCAGCAGTTTAGGGACCCTTGGACCAGATACGCAGTATTTT	CASSLGTLGPDTQYF
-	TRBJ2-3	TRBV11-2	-	TGTGCCAGCAGCTTAGCCCAGGGAGGACCAGATACGCAGTATTTT	CASSLAQGGPDTQYF
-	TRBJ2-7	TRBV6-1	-	TGTGCCAGCAGTTCTCCTCGGAAGGGGGCCTACGAGCAGTACTTC	CASSSPRKGAYEQYF
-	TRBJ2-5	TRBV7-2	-	TGTGCCAGCAGCTTAGCAGCCAGTCAAGAGACCCAGTACTTC	CASSLAASQETQYF
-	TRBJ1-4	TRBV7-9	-	TGTGCCAGCAGCTTAGGTGGCGGGAAGGGGAATGAAAAACTGTTTTTT	CASSLGGGKGNEKLFF
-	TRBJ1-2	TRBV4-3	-	TGCGCCAGCAGCCAAGATCCCCCCACCTCAGCTGTTGCCTACACCTTC	CASSQDPPTSAVAYTF
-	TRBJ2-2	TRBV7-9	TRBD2	TGTGCCAGCAGCTTAGTTGCGGGACTAGCGGGATCCACCGGGGAGCTGTTTTTT	CASSLVAGLAGSTGELFF
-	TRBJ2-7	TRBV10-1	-	TGCGCCAGCAGTGAGTCGGTGTCGATGGACGAGCAGTACTTC	CASSESVSMDEQYF
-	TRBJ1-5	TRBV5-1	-	TGCGCCAGCAGTTTTGACGGTAGCAATCAGCCCCAGCATTTT	CASSFDGSNQPQHF
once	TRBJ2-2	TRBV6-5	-	TGTGCCAGCAGTTACTCGAAGGGAGAGCTGTTTTTT	CASSYSKGELFF
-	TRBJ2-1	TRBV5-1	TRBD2	TGCGCCAGCACCCCTAGCGGGGGGGCCTCGTACAATGAGCAGTTCTTC	CASTPSGGASYNEQFF
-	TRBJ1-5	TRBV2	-	TGTGCCAGCAGTTATAACAGGGATTTTCCCGCTCCCCAGCATTTT	CASSYNRDFPAPQHF
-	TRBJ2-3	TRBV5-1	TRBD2	TGCGCCAGCAGCCCGGGGACAAGGGGACTAGCGGGCGTAGGGATCACAGATACGCAGTATTTT	CASSPGTRGLAGVGITDTQYF
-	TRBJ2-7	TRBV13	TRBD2	TGTGCCAGCAGCCCTCCCGGACTAGCGGGAGGGCCAGGTCCGGCGACGAGGGGCTACGAGCAGTACTTC	CASSPPGLAGGPGPATRGYEQYF
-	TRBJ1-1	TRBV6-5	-	TGTGCCAGCAGTAGGGGCGTTGGTAGCACTGAAGCTTTCTTT	CASSRGVGSTEAFF
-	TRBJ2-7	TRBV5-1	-	TGCGCCAGCAGCTTGGGCAGGGAGGACCGGCAGTACTTC	CASSLGREDRQYF
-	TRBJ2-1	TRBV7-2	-	TGTGCCAGCAGCTTAGTTGCGAGCGGAGCTGTTGAGCAGTTCTTC	CASSLVASGAVEQFF
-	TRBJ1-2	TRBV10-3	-	TGTGCCATCAGTGAGTCATCTGTTGGCTACACCTTC	CAISESSVGYTF
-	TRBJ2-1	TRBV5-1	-	TGCGCCAGCAGCTTGGAAGGGGACACCTACAATGAGCAGTTCTTC	CASSLEGDTYNEQFF
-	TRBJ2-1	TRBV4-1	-	TGCGCCAGCAGCCAAGTCGTGACTACCGGTGGTGAGCAGTTCTTC	CASSQVVTTGGEQFF
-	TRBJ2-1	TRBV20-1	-	TGCAGTGCTACACTCAATGAGCAGTTCTTC	CSATLNEQFF
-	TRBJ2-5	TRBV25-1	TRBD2	TGTGCCAGTGGACTAGCGGAGACCCAGTACTTC	CASGLAETQYF
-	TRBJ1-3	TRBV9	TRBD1	TGTGCCAGCAGCGTAGGGAAGGGGACAGGCACCTCTGGAAACACCATATATTTT	CASSVGKGTGTSGNTIYF
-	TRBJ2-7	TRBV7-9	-	TGTGCCAGCAGCTTACTAACGGGACTCGAGCAGTACTTC	CASSLLTGLEQYF
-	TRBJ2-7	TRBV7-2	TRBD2	TGTGCCAGCAGCTCTCCAGGACTAGCGGGAGCCGGCGAGCAGTACTTC	CASSSPGLAGAGEQYF
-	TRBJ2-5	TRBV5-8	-	TGTGCCAGCACCTTGGGACGACCGTACTTC	CASTLGRPYF
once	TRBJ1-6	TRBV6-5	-	TGTGCCAGCAGTCAGACCGATAGAGCCCCCCTCCACTTT	CASSQTDRAPLHF
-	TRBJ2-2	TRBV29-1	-	TGCAGCGTTGTATCAGGGAACACCGGGGAGCTGTTTTTT	CSVVSGNTGELFF
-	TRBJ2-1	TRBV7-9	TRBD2	TGTGCCAGCAGCCCCAAGCGGTCTAGCGGGCCCGACAATGAGCAGTTCTTC	CASSPKRSSGPDNEQFF
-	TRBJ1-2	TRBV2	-	TGTGCCAGCAGCCCCCAAGCTACTAACTATGGCTACACCTTC	CASSPQATNYGYTF
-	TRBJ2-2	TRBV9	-	TGTGCCAGCAGCCTGGGGGGAGGCCGTTTTAGGAACACCGGGGAGCTGTTTTTT	CASSLGGGRFRNTGELFF
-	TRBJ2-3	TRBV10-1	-	TGCGCCACCTCAATTGGGGCCCCTACCACAGATACGCAGTATTTT	CATSIGAPTTDTQYF
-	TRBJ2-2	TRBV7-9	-	TGTGCCAGCAGCCCTCTGGGGGCCGGGGAGCTGTTTTTT	CASSPLGAGELFF
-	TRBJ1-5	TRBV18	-	TGTGCCAGCGCCCCGGACGGTAATCAGCCCCAGCATTTT	CASAPDGNQPQHF
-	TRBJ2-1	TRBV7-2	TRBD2	TGTGCCAGCAGTACCGGACTAGCGGGGTCTGAGCAGTTCTTC	CASSTGLAGSEQFF
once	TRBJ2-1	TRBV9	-	TGTGCCAGCAGTGCCTCGGGACCGTACAATGAGCAGTTCTTC	CASSASGPYNEQFF
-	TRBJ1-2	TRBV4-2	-	TGTGCCAGCAGCCAAGCCTCAGGGGACTATGGCTACACCTTC	CASSQASGDYGYTF
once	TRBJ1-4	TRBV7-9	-	TGCGCCAGCAGCCAAGCGGGGTCGGGTCAACTGTTTTTT	CASSQAGSGQLFF
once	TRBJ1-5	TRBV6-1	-	TGTGCCAGCAGTGACCGGGCGGGTCAGCCCCAGCATTTT	CASSDRAGQPQHF
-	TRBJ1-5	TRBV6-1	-	TGTGCCAGCAGTGCCCCACGGGGGGGGAACAATCAGCCCCAGCATTTT	CASSAPRGGNNQPQHF